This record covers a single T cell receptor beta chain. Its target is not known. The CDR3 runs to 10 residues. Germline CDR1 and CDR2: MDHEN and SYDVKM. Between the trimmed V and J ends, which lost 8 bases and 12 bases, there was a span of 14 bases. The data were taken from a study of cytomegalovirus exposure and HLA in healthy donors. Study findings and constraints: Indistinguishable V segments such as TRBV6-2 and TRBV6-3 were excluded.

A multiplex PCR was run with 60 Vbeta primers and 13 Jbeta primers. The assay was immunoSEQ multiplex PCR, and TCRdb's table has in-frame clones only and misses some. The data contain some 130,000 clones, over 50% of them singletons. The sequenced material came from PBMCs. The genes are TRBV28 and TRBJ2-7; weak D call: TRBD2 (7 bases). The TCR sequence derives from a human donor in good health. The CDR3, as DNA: TGTGCCAGCTCTCGGGGGGCTGCGTACTTC. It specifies CASSRGAAYF.